Below, 21 T cell receptor beta chains from the same sample are listed, as sequenced in a study of STAT5B mutations in CD4+ large granular lymphocyte leukemia (dated by TCRdb to between 2021 and 2024). The library was produced with the immunoSEQ multiplex PCR assay. TCRdb took over this immuneACCESS table, retaining in-frame rearrangements with V and J assigned. Such tables are incomplete; in checked studies, under half of the missing clones stem from an unresolved V gene, and the remainder is unexplained. Within this sample are approximately 19,000 clones, with roughly 65% of them counted one time only. The ten largest clonotypes hold 30% of the sample. The sample comprised CD4+ T cells from blood buffy coats. The receptors were sampled from a human donor in good health.

V usage is TRBV7-9 and J usage is TRBJ1-1; D is undetermined. Germline V gene data show CDR1 as SEHNR and CDR2 as FQNEAQ (reference sequence). Between the trimmed V and J ends, which lost 1 base and 10 bases, there was a span of 13 bases. This CDR3 contains 13 residues. The CDR3 coding sequence is TGTGCCAGCAGCTTAGGGGAAAGGGAGCGAGCTTTCTTT. This codes for CASSLGERERAFF.

This clone was detected a few times. This sequence joins TRBV25-1 and TRBJ1-2, with D maybe TRBD1 (6 bases). CDR1 is MGHDK and CDR2 is SYGVNS in the germline V gene. CDR3 size: 13 residues. The V and J ends lost 7 bases and 4 bases respectively, with 13 bases between them. In DNA form, the CDR3 reads TGTGCCAGCAAGTCGACAGGCTCCTATGGCTACACCTTC. Translation gives CASKSTGSYGYTF.

The genes are TRBV9 and TRBJ1-4, with D perhaps TRBD1 (5 bases). Trimming took off 4 bases at V and 4 bases at J, with 14 bases between the two ends. This CDR3 is 15 amino acids long. Germline assignment: CDR1 SGDLS and CDR2 YYNGEE. CDR3 in DNA: TGTGCCAGCAGCTCCTACGGAGGGGATAATGAAAAACTGTTTTTT. This codes for CASSSYGGDNEKLFF.

The rearrangement uses TRBV5-4 and TRBJ1-2, with D possibly matching TRBD1 (5 bases). Germline CDR1 and CDR2: SGHNT and YYREEE (reference sequence). The CDR3 is 13 amino acids. V was pared by 0 bases and J by 8 bases, with 11 bases between. This chain's CDR3 is CASSLEGPSGYTF. CDR3 in DNA: TGTGCCAGCAGCTTGGAGGGGCCGTCAGGCTACACCTTC.

This clone was seen more than once but under ten times. Germline is not matched at one junction end, which may reflect a read error. The rearrangement joins TRBV5-1 to TRBJ2-1, with D possibly matching TRBD1 (6 bases). The CDR3 sequence is 13 residues long. Germline V gene data show CDR1 as SGHRS and CDR2 as YFSETQ. The DNA of the CDR3 is TGCGCCAGCAGTACAGGGTCCTCCAATGAGCAGTTCTTC. Translation: CASSTGSSNEQFF. The entire variable domain, with the rest obtained from reference TRBV5-1 and TRBJ2-1, is as follows: KAGVTQTPRYLIKTRGQQVTLSCSPISGHRSVSWYQQTPGQGLQFLFEYFSETQRNKGNFPGRFSGRQFSNSRSEMNVSTLELGDSALYLCASSTGSSNEQFFGPGTRLTVL.

The chain recombines TRBV19 with TRBJ2-1, with D hard to call. The CDR3 consists of 16 residues. Germline values: CDR1 LNHDA, CDR2 SQIVND (reference sequence). Trimming stripped 3 bases from V and 0 bases from J, with 12 bases between. Here the CDR3 reads CASSMEWGSSYNEQFF. CDR3 sequence (DNA): TGTGCCAGTAGTATGGAGTGGGGAAGCTCCTACAATGAGCAGTTCTTC.

This sequence joins TRBV9 and TRBJ2-6; no reliable D call. Trimming pared 4 bases from V and 0 bases from J, leaving 8 bases between. The CDR3 runs 15 residues. From germline, CDR1 is SGDLS and CDR2 YYNGEE. The CDR3 DNA reads as TGTGCCAGCAGCAATAGGGTCTCTGGGGCCAACGTCCTGACTTTC. Translating gives CASSNRVSGANVLTF. Looking up the rest from reference TRBV9 and TRBJ2-6 gives the full variable domain: DSGVTQTPKHLITATGQRVTLRCSPRSGDLSVYWYQQSLDQGLQFLIQYYNGEERAKGNILERFSAQQFPDLHSELNLSSLELGDSALYFCASSNRVSGANVLTFGAGSRLTVL.

This clone turned up a few times. The genes are TRBV19 and TRBJ1-5; TRBD1 matches 9 bases. Germline V gene sequence: CDR1 LNHDA, CDR2 SQIVND (reference sequence). The CDR3 covers 15 residues. J lost 5 bases, V lost 5 bases, and 7 bases had no gene match. This chain's CDR3 is CASSSRTGADQPQHF. CDR3 coding DNA: TGTGCCAGTAGTTCCCGGACAGGGGCGGATCAGCCCCAGCATTTT.

J is TRBJ2-6 and V is TRBV28; TRBD1 is a possible D gene (6 bases). The germline gives CDR1 MDHEN, CDR2 SYDVKM. This CDR3 region has 15 residues. V gave up 4 bases and J gave up 0 bases, with 7 bases separating them. The CDR3 protein is CASSSQGSGANVLTF. DNA for the CDR3: TGTGCCAGCAGTTCACAGGGCTCTGGGGCCAACGTCCTGACTTTC.

The J gene is TRBJ1-1, the V gene TRBV28, with a tentative D call TRBD1 (6 bases). The ends were cut back, 5 bases at V and 1 base at J, with 11 bases in the middle. The CDR3 loop spans 14 amino acids. CDR1 is MDHEN and CDR2 is SYDVKM in the germline V gene. The CDR3 DNA is TGTGCCAGCAGTGCCCCGGGACAGAACACTGAAGCTTTCTTT. The encoded protein is CASSAPGQNTEAFF.

This chain links TRBV7-2 with TRBJ2-5; D possibly corresponds to TRBD1 (7 bases). The V gene lost 5 bases and the J gene lost 2 bases, with 15 bases spanning the gap. Germline assignment: CDR1 SGHTA and CDR2 FQGNSA. The CDR3 runs 15 residues. DNA of the CDR3: TGTGCCAGCAGCCTCAGGGGGAGGAGGCAAGAGACCCAGTACTTC. As protein: CASSLRGRRQETQYF.

V and J are TRBV5-8 and TRBJ2-7; possible D gene TRBD1, 6 bases. Per germline, CDR1 SGHTS and CDR2 YDEGEE. CDR3 length: 12 amino acids. Between the trimmed V and J ends, which lost 4 bases and 4 bases, there was a span of 9 bases. CDR3 sequence reads: CASSLGGYEQYF. CDR3 in DNA: TGTGCCAGCAGCCTAGGGGGTTACGAGCAGTACTTC.

A single count supports this clone. The J gene is TRBJ2-5, the V gene TRBV6-1, with 7 bases fitting TRBD1. From germline, CDR1 is MNHNS and CDR2 SASEGT. The CDR3 totals 12 residues. V lost 3 bases, J lost 5 bases, and 0 bases stayed unmatched. CDR3 sequence: CASSDRGETQYF. The CDR3 DNA reads TGTGCCAGCAGTGACAGGGGGGAGACCCAGTACTTC.

The genes are TRBV5-1 and TRBJ2-1; TRBD1 or TRBD2 may be the D gene (7 bases each). CDR3 length equals 16 residues. V gave up 4 bases and J gave up 4 bases, with 18 bases separating them. From germline, CDR1 is SGHRS and CDR2 YFSETQ. The CDR3 sequence is CASSPGGGGRYNEQFF. Here the CDR3 DNA reads TGCGCCAGCAGCCCGGGGGGAGGGGGCAGGTACAATGAGCAGTTCTTC.

This clone was detected only once. J is TRBJ1-2 and V is TRBV19, with D perhaps TRBD1 (6 bases). The CDR3 is 14 amino acids. Germline V gene sequence: CDR1 LNHDA, CDR2 SQIVND (reference sequence). The V end was cut by 5 bases, the J end by 0 bases, with 10 bases between. CDR3 sequence reads: CASSVTGSNYGYTF. The DNA of the CDR3 is TGTGCCAGTAGTGTGACAGGCTCTAACTATGGCTACACCTTC.

This sequence joins TRBV28 and TRBJ1-4; no clear D. Germline CDR1 is MDHEN and CDR2 is SYDVKM. V was clipped by 6 bases and J by 8 bases, with 13 bases between them. The CDR3 loop spans 13 amino acids. The CDR3, as DNA: TGTGCCAGCAGCTCTCCGGGCCTGGAAAAACTGTTTTTT. Its protein is CASSSPGLEKLFF.

This chain joins TRBV11-3 and TRBJ2-7; 7 nucleotides agree with TRBD1. This CDR3 spans 15 amino acids. The ends lost 2 bases at V and 9 bases at J; junction bases unmatched: 13. Per the germline V gene, CDR1 is SGHNT and CDR2 is YENEEA. The CDR3 sequence: CASSLSLTGTRLQYF. The CDR3 DNA is TGTGCCAGCAGCTTAAGTCTGACAGGGACCAGGCTGCAGTACTTC.

This clone has just one count. The genes are TRBV1 and TRBJ1-2. TRBV1 is labeled a pseudogene. This CDR3 is 16 amino acids long. The CDR3 sequence: CTSSRYRLAKDYGYTF. The CDR3 region has the DNA TGCACCAGCAGTCGGTACCGTTTGGCGAAAGACTATGGCTACACCTTC.

The chain carries TRBV11-3 and TRBJ2-1, with D possibly matching TRBD1 (6 bases). V lost 2 bases, J lost 3 bases, and 11 bases lay in between. The CDR3 runs to 15 residues. CDR1 and CDR2 from the germline V gene are SGHNT and YENEEA. CDR3 sequence: CASSLWDTVYNEQFF. DNA of the CDR3: TGTGCCAGCAGCTTATGGGACACGGTCTACAATGAGCAGTTCTTC.

The genes are TRBV19 and TRBJ2-1, with D unclear. The CDR3 totals 15 residues. Germline CDR1 reads LNHDA; CDR2 reads SQIVND (reference sequence). With 1 base removed from V and 0 bases from J, the gap between germline ends came to 7 bases. CDR3 DNA: TGTGCCAGTAGTATAGTTGGGATCTCCTACAATGAGCAGTTCTTC. Translation gives CASSIVGISYNEQFF.

This clone was found a few times. This rearrangement joins TRBV4-1 to TRBJ1-1; possible D gene TRBD1, 5 bases. From germline, CDR1 is MGHRA and CDR2 YSYEKL. The length of the CDR3 is 13 residues. The ends were cut back, 3 bases at V and 6 bases at J, with 11 bases in the middle. The CDR3, as DNA: TGCGCCAGCAGCCAGTCGGGACGGCCTGAAGCTTTCTTT. This codes for CASSQSGRPEAFF.